The present T cell receptor beta chain was sequenced within a study of CD4+ T cells in melanoma. Broader study findings: A reported correlation linked neoantigen-specific CD4+ T cells to CD8+, macrophage and B cell function. Diverse differentiation states were reported for melanoma neoantigen-specific CD4+ T cells.

Looked up from germline, CDR1 is SGHTA and CDR2 is FQGTGA. V lost 0 bases, J lost 7 bases, and 9 bases lay in between. The CDR3 is 13 residues long. This clone was detected only a few times. No antigen is known for it. Data came from immunoSEQ multiplex PCR; TCRdb stores just in-frame clones and leaves some out. The table records 50,000 or so clones, 89% of them present only once. The source material was peripheral blood. The chain joins TRBV7-3 to TRBJ1-2, with unresolved D. The sequence was obtained from a human donor with melanoma. Here the CDR3 reads CASSLTGSSGYTF. The CDR3 DNA reads as TGTGCCAGCAGCTTAACGGGCAGTAGTGGCTACACCTTC.